This TCR beta chain was recorded in a study of cytomegalovirus exposure and HLA in healthy donors (dated by TCRdb to 2016 to 2017). As for the study more broadly: In an earlier analysis of 587 of the donors, about 270 Gb of sequence data and 90 million to 120 million unique TCR beta sequences from about 179 million T cells were reported. High-throughput TCR immunosequencing, statistical association of individual TCRs with disease status, and machine learning were combined to predict cytomegalovirus infection status. Alongside the repertoire data, information on donor age, sex, ethnicity and CMV serostatus was compiled. The study used immunosequencing to profile the T cell repertoires of about 670 subjects and linked those repertoires to cytomegalovirus serostatus. Around 320 gigabases of sequencing data and approximately 84 million unique TCR sequences were included in an early release covering 550 to 800 HLA-typed donors. An earlier analysis of some 500 of the donors applied high-throughput TCR beta sequencing to assess whether each TCR beta V gene segment acted as functional or pseudogenic. Because of strong linkage in the cohort, roughly five DR-DQ haplotypes were treated as single units for association and clustering. On average, 235,054 unique TCR beta nucleotide sequences were sequenced per donor among roughly 430 genotyped donors of the cohort, with roughly 18% of those sequences being non-productive. Genome-wide SNP genotypes for about 60% of the 666 donors were used in a later genetic analysis, which treated that subset as a discovery cohort. A later analysis re-analyzed previously published TCR beta repertoires from roughly 600 donors and added high-resolution HLA genotyping to study TCR occurrence patterns. Typing coverage differed by locus: A, B, C, DRB1 and DQB1 were typed in roughly 629-630 donors, DQA1 in about 500, DPA1 in approximately 610, and DPB1 in roughly 470. In addition to the first cohort of 650 to 750 subjects, a separate validation cohort of 120 different subjects was used. Every discovery cohort repertoire had been produced on one sequencing platform. The later analysis used no new phenotypic data to find candidate immune exposures, relying instead on TCR beta sequences and their occurrence across donors. Class I and class II HLA loci were covered by the typing at four-digit resolution. Among the roughly 390 genotyped donors, approximately 76% belonged to the genetic ancestry cluster associated with self-reported Caucasian donors. The aim of the study was to test whether cataloging public T cell receptors could identify signatures of past pathogen exposure. What the research found in general, with its limitations: Immune exposure information for the cohort was limited to CMV serostatus. A later analysis associated some 17,000 TCR beta sequences with specific HLA alleles at a false discovery rate of 0.05. In a later analysis, most CMV-associated TCR beta chains were found to appear HLA-restricted, with HLA associations seemingly driven largely by CMV exposure. Linkage disequilibrium might explain the correlated functional status among segregating V segments, but an unknown experimental factor could not be excluded. Compared with equally common non-associated chains, HLA-associated TCR beta chains in a later analysis were more clonally expanded and had lower generation probabilities. Because HLA typing was unavailable for some donors at each locus, only the typed subset was used in association tests. While some public TCRs were present in many individuals, most TCR sequences turned up only very rarely across donors. This cohort had only TCR beta chains sequenced, and the lack of alpha or paired-chain data limited which features could be detected. Sequencing depth was assumed to be roughly uniform across donors in the presence/absence analyses, though that assumption may not hold. An earlier analysis of approximately 600 of the donors showed that most TCR beta V segments appeared in productive rearrangements either about 87% or about 30% of the time, which broadly matched IMGT annotations. Several of the top co-occurrence clusters appeared to be linked to parvovirus B19, influenza, CMV and Epstein-Barr virus, according to a later analysis. In vitro tests confirmed that a few of the cytomegalovirus-associated TCR beta chains recognize cytomegalovirus antigens. A cluster of highly shared sequence variants was judged likely to represent a technical artifact of the sequencing pipeline. In a later analysis, TCR association rates were found to vary across HLA loci, with the most associated TCRs seen for DRB1 alleles and the fewest for HLA-C alleles. Some IMGT-functional V segments, including TRBV6-2 and TRBV6-3, could not be told apart with the 87-base-pair reads, so those segments were excluded. A total of 164 TCR beta chains were listed by the study as associated with cytomegalovirus. A further reported finding was that TCR beta sequences accurately predicted the HLA-A and HLA-B alleles for most subjects in the first cohort. The authors suggested that the approach could potentially be extended to other disease states and immunological phenotypes. The classifier was reported to diagnose cytomegalovirus status with high specificity and sensitivity in both the original and validation cohorts. Over 15 rarely observed V segments, including chromosome 9 orphons, were excluded from the earlier analysis of some 590 of the donors because counts were too low. According to a later genetic analysis, donors in an Asian-associated ancestry cluster had fewer N-insertions in productive TCRs than the roughly 700-donor mean. Assigning TCR associations to individual alleles was difficult when HLA alleles, especially DR and DQ, strongly co-occurred. A later genetic analysis associated a missense DCLRE1C variant with V-gene and J-gene trimming of TCR beta chains, and an independent cohort replicated the association.

Library preparation used the immunoSEQ multiplex PCR assay. For the multiplex PCR, a mixture combining 60 forward primers for TCR Vbeta segments and 13 reverse primers for TCR Jbeta segments was used. The CDR3 region of rearranged TCR beta genes was amplified from genomic DNA with a multiplex PCR assay. The Illumina HiSeq System was used to sequence the amplified TCR beta libraries as 87-base-pair reads. Processing in the source paper ran as follows. In a later analysis, 77 million or so unique TCR beta chains were counted across the roughly 670 repertoires, and roughly 11 million of these chains were shared by at least two donors. A nearest-neighbor algorithm error-corrected the raw reads and collapsed the reads into unique sequences, merging closely related sequences to remove PCR and sequencing errors. V, D and J gene segments were assigned by aligning CDR3 sequences to IMGT reference sequences. For a sequence to be retained, a match of at least six nucleotides to both a V gene segment and a J gene segment was required. Rearrangements were classified as productive when the CDR3 lacked stop codons and remained in frame with V and J, and all other rearrangements were classified as non-productive. Following IMGT convention, CDR3 was defined as the stretch from the second conserved V-encoded cysteine up to the conserved J-encoded phenylalanine. The earlier analysis of 500 to 600 of the donors excluded sequences that lacked an unambiguous match to a single V gene segment. An earlier analysis of a few hundred of the donors classified V segments as functional when productive rearrangements were above 56.7% and as segregating when the standard deviation between donors was above 5%. To diagnose cytomegalovirus status from the catalog of TCR beta chain sequences, a statistical classification framework was built. V and J gene assignment, in a later analysis, came from comparing TCR nucleotide sequences with IMGT/GENE-DB human TR gene sequences. Using the TCRdist pipeline, a later analysis assigned CDR3 sequences along with most-parsimonious VDJ recombination scenarios. In a later analysis, each TCR beta chain was defined by its CDR3 amino acid sequence together with its V-gene family, and reads lacking a unique V-gene family were excluded. In a later analysis, around 600 highly shared, low-generation-probability nucleotide sequences were removed to address suspected cross-contamination and a sequencing artifact. In a later analysis, a clonal expansion index for each public chain was calculated from normalized within-repertoire ranks of inferred template counts. Generation probabilities in a later analysis came from a VDJ recombination model fitted to out-of-frame rearrangements, and those results were checked against IGoR. In a later analysis, hypergeometric tests were used to score TCR-TCR, TCR-HLA and TCR-CMV co-occurrence, with a repertoire-size bias correction applied to TCR pairs. False discovery rates were estimated in a later analysis by permuting HLA or CMV assignments 20 times. In a later analysis, co-occurring TCRs were grouped with DBSCAN, and TCRdist sequence similarity was added when clustering was performed within HLA-allele-positive subsets. Co-occurrence clustering excluded repertoires with fewer than 30,000 or more than 120,000 public chains, plus five with anomalous nucleotide sharing. TCRdb stores this immuneACCESS table with in-frame sequences only. Part of the clones is absent; in the studies checked, under half of the shortfall reflects unresolved V genes, and no reason is known for the rest. The DNA gave D and trimming, while V, J and clone size come from that table. Present in this sample are about 160,000 clones, approximately 77% of which were seen just once. The top ten clones comprise 7.4% of the sample.

Remarks on this clone: Its antigen is not yet known. Base-call qualities are not available, and no considerably larger clone is one nucleotide away.

In the germline V gene (reference sequence), CDR1 corresponds to MNHNY and CDR2 to SVGAGI. Counted from cysteine to phenylalanine, this CDR3 has 11 amino acids. The retained sequence is limited to the CDR3, 33 bases, with the frame set at the first base. In total, roughly 670 healthy bone marrow donors made up the cohort. All cohort members were sampled while nominally healthy, although unrecorded immune exposures were likely present. The donor tested CMV seropositive and was one of the 289 seropositive cohort members. A peripheral blood sample was collected from each donor, and TCR beta sequencing was performed on peripheral blood mononuclear cells. Genomic DNA extraction from the blood cell samples was performed with the Qiagen DNeasy Blood Extraction Kit.

The sequence links TRBV6-6 to TRBJ2-5; no D segment can be confidently identified. The tail of the sequence fits TRBJ2-7 better, so the J call may be wrong. The sequenced sample consisted of PBMCs. The receptor comes from a male donor in good health and CMV-seropositive. The CDR3 region has the sequence CASSSVYEQYF. The DNA sequence is TGTGCCAGCAGTTCCGTATACGAGCAGTACTTC.